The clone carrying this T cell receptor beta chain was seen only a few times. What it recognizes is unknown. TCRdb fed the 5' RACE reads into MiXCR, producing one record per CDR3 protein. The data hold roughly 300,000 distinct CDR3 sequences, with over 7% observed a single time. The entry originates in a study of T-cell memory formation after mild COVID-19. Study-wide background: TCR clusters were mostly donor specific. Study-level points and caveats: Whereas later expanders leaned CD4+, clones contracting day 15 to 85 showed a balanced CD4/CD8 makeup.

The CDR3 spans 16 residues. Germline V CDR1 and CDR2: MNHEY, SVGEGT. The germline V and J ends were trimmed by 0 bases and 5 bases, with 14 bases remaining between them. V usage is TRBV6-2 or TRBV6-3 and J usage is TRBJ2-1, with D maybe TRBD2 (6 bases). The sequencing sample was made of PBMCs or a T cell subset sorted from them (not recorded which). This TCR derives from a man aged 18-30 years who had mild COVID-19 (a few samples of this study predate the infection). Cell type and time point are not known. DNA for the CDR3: TGTGCCAGCAGTTACTCGAGATCCGGCGGGGACAATGAGCAGTTCTTC. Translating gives CASSYSRSGGDNEQFF.